The clone carrying this T cell receptor beta chain was detected only a few times. Its antigen is still unknown. One end of the junction varies from germline; a read error may be responsible. Germline assignment: CDR1 MNHEY and CDR2 SMNVEV (reference sequence). The CDR3 sequence is 15 residues long. This entry is derived from a study of blood T cells in healthy people across ages. General study points: Greater diversity and more naive CD4+ cells were seen in long-lived donors than in aged donors.

PCR was performed a second time for roughly 7 to 12 cycles using a sample-barcoded 5' primer and a J-beta primer mix. Every cDNA molecule carried a tag from a template-switch adaptor bearing 12 random nucleotides. MiXCR, applied by TCRdb to the 5' RACE reads, yields one record per CDR3 protein. This table has about 1.6 million distinct CDR3 sequences, roughly a third appearing once. Sequenced: blood. The chain combines TRBV27 with TRBJ2-5; TRBD2 agrees at 8 bases. This clonotype was obtained from a woman aged 25 to 39 in good health. The CDR3 protein is CAGREAGALVETQYF. DNA for the CDR3: TGTGCCGGCAGGGAAGCGGGGGCCCTTGTAGAGACCCAGTACTTC.